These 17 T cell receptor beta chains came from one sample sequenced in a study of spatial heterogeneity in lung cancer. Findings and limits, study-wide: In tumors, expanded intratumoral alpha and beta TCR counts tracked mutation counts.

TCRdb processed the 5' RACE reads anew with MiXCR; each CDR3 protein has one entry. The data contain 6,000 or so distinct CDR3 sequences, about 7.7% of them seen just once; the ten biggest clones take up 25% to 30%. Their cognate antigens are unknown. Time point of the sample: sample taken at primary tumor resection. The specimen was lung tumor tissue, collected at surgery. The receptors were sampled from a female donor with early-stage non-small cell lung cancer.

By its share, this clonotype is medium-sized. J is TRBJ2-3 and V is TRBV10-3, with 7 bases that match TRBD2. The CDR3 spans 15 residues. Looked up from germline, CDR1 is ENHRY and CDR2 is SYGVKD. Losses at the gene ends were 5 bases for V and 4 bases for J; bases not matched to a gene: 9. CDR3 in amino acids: CAISSRGGQADTQYF. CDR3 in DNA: TGTGCCATCAGTAGTAGGGGAGGGCAGGCAGATACGCAGTATTTT.

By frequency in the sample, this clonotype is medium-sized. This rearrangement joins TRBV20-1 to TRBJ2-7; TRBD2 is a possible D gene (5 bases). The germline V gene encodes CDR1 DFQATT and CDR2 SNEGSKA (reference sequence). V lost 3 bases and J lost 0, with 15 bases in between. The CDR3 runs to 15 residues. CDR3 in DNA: TGCAGTGCTAGGAATCTTGGGAGCGGCTCCTACGAGCAGTACTTC. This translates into CSARNLGSGSYEQYF.

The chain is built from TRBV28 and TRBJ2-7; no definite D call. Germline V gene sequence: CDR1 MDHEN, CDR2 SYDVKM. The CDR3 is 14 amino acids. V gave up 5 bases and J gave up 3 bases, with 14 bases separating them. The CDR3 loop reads CASSRGRMNYEQYF. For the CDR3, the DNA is TGTGCCAGCAGTCGCGGACGGATGAACTACGAGCAGTACTTC.

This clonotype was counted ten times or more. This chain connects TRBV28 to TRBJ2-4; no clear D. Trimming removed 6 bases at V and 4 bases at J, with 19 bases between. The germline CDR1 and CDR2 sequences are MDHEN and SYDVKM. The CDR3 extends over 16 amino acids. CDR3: CASRNLRSRKKNIQYF. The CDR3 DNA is TGTGCCAGCAGGAATTTGAGATCTAGAAAGAAAAACATTCAGTACTTC.

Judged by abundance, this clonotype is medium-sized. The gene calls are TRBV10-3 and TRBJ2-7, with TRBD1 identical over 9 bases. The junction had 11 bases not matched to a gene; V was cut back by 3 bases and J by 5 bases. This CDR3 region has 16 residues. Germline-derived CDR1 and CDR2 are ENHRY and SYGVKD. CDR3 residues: CAISEPTGGGGHEQYF. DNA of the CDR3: TGTGCCATCAGTGAACCGACAGGGGGAGGAGGACACGAGCAGTACTTC.

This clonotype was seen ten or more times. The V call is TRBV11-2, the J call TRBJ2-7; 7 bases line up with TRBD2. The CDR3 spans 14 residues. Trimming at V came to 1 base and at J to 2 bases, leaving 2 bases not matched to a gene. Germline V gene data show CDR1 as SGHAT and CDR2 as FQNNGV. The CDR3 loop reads CASSLAGRAYEQYF. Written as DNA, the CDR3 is TGTGCCAGCAGCTTAGCGGGGAGGGCCTACGAGCAGTACTTC.

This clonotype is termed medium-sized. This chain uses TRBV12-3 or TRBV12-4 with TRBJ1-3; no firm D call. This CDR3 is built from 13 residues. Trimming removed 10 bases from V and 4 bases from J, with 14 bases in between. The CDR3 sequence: CAIDTLGGNTIYF. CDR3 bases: TGTGCCATCGACACCCTTGGGGGAAACACCATATATTTT.

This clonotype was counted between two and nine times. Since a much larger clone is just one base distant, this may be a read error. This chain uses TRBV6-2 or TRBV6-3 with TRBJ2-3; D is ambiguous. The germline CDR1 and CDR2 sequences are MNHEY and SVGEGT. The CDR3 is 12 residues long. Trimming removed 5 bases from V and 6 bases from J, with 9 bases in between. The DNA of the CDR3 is TGTGCCAGCAGTACGGACGGGGATACGCAGTATTTT. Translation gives CASSTDGDTQYF.

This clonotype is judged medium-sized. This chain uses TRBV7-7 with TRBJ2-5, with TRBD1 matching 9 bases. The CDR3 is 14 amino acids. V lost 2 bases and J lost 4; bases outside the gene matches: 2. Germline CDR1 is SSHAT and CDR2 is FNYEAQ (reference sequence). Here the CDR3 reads CASSLKQGAETQYF. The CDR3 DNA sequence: TGTGCCAGCAGCTTAAAACAGGGGGCAGAGACCCAGTACTTC.

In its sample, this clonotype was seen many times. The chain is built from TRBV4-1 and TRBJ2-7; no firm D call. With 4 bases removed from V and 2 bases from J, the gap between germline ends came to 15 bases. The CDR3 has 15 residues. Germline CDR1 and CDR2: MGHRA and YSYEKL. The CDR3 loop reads CASSREAPTPYEQYF. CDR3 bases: TGCGCCAGCAGCCGAGAGGCCCCCACCCCCTACGAGCAGTACTTC.

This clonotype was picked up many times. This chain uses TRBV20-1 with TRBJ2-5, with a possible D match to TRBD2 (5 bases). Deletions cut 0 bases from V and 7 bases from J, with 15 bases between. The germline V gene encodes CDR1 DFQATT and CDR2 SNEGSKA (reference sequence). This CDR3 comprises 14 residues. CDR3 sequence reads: CSARDGREKVTQYF. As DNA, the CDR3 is TGCAGTGCTAGAGATGGAAGGGAGAAGGTGACCCAGTACTTC.

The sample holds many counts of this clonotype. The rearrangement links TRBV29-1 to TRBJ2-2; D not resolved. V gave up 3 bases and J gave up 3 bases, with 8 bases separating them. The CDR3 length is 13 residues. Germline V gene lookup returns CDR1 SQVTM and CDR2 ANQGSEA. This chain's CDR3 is CSVDPSHTGELFF. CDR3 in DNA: TGCAGCGTTGACCCATCCCACACCGGGGAGCTGTTTTTT.

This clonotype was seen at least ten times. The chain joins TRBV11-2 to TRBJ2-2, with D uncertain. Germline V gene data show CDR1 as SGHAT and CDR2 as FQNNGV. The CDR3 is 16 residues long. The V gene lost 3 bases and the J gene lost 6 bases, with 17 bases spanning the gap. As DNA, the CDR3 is TGTGCCAGCAGCTTCTCCGTGGCGCTAGACTCCGGGGAGCTGTTTTTT. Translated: CASSFSVALDSGELFF.

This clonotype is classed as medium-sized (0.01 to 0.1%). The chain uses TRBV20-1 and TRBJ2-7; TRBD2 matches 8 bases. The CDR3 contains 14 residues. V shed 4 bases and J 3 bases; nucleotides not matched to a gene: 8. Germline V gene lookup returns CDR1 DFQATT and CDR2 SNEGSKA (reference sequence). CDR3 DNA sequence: TGCAGTGCTAACAAACCGGGACTAGTCTACGAGCAGTACTTC. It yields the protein CSANKPGLVYEQYF.

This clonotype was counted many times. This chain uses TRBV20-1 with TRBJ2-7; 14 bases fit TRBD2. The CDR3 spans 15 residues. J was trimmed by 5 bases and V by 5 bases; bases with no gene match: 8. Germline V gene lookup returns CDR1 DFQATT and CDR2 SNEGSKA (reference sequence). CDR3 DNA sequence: TGCAGTGCTTCGGGACTAGCGGGAGTAGGCCACGAGCAGTACTTC. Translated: CSASGLAGVGHEQYF.

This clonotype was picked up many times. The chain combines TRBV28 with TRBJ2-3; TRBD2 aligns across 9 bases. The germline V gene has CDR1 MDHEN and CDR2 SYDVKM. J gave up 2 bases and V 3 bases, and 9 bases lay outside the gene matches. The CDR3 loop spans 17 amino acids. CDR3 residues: CASSLRGGGPVTDTQYF. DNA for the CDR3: TGTGCCAGCAGTTTGCGGGGGGGAGGGCCAGTCACAGATACGCAGTATTTT.

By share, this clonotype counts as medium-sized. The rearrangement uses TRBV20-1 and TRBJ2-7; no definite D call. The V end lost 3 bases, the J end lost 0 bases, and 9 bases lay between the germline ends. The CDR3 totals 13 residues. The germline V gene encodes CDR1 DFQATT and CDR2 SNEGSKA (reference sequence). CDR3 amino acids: CSARLGHSYEQYF. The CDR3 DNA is TGCAGTGCTAGGCTCGGCCACTCCTACGAGCAGTACTTC.